These 25 T cell receptor beta chains share one sample of origin, sequenced in a study of spatial heterogeneity in lung cancer. The time point denotes: blood at routine non-recurrence follow-up after resection. Each CDR3 protein gets one entry after TCRdb re-called the 5' RACE reads with MiXCR. In the table there are 72,000 or so distinct CDR3 sequences, 7.5% to 10% of which are singletons. The sequencing here drew on PBMCs, taken at follow-up. These receptor sequences come from a female donor with early-stage non-small cell lung cancer.

A few counts support this clonotype. V gene TRBV2 combines with J gene TRBJ2-1; the D gene is possibly TRBD2 (6 bases). The ends were cut back, 11 bases at V and 0 bases at J, with 11 bases in the middle. The germline V gene has CDR1 SNHLY and CDR2 FYNNEI. CDR3 length: 13 amino acids. CDR3 bases: TGTGCCGTCCGGGACTCCTCCTACAATGAGCAGTTCTTC. Protein sequence: CAVRDSSYNEQFF.

The gene calls are TRBV28 and TRBJ2-7; 7 positions match TRBD1. The trim removed 7 bases at V and 4 bases at J, leaving 13 bases unmatched. Germline-derived CDR1 and CDR2 are MDHEN and SYDVKM. This CDR3 has 15 residues. The chain's CDR3 is CASTIQTGKGYEQYF. In DNA form, the CDR3 reads TGTGCCAGCACCATTCAGACAGGGAAGGGGTACGAGCAGTACTTC.

In this sample, this clonotype turned up a few times. The rearrangement uses TRBV12-5 and TRBJ1-1; D not resolved. Trimming cost V 7 bases and J 2 bases, with 20 bases left between them. The CDR3 is 16 residues long. Per the germline V gene, CDR1 is LGHNT and CDR2 is FRNRAP. The CDR3 reads CASDFGVTPRNTEAFF. The CDR3 DNA is TGTGCTAGTGACTTCGGGGTTACCCCACGCAACACTGAAGCTTTCTTT.

The sample holds many counts of this clonotype. The rearrangement links TRBV10-3 to TRBJ2-1, with 10 bases fitting TRBD2. The junction had 8 bases not matched to a gene; V was cut back by 0 bases and J by 6 bases. Per the germline V gene, CDR1 is ENHRY and CDR2 is SYGVKD. This CDR3 is 17 amino acids long. The CDR3 nucleotides read TGTGCCATCAGTGAGTCTACTAGCGGGATCTCGGGCAATGAGCAGTTCTTC. Its translation is CAISESTSGISGNEQFF.

This chain uses TRBV20-1 with TRBJ2-1, with D possibly matching TRBD2 (6 bases). The V gene's germline CDR1 is DFQATT and CDR2 SNEGSKA (reference sequence). There are 14 residues in the CDR3. The V end was cut by 2 bases, the J end by 5 bases, with 13 bases between. In DNA, the CDR3 is TGCAGTGCTAGAACCGGGGGAAGAGACAATGAGCAGTTCTTC. This gives the protein CSARTGGRDNEQFF.

This chain connects TRBV7-9 to TRBJ2-7; 7 bases align to TRBD1. The CDR3 contains 14 residues. Germline CDR1 is SEHNR and CDR2 is FQNEAQ (reference sequence). V shed 6 bases and J 2 bases; nucleotides not matched to a gene: 7. This chain's CDR3 is CASSSGTVTYEQYF. The CDR3 coding sequence is TGTGCCAGCAGTTCCGGGACAGTAACCTACGAGCAGTACTTC.

This clonotype was found many times. In DNA, the CDR3 is TGTGCCAGCAGTTTCCCAGGGAGGAATGGCTACACCTTC. Translation: CASSFPGRNGYTF. The chain is built from TRBV12-3 or TRBV12-4 and TRBJ1-2; TRBD1 might be the D (5 bases). Trimming cost V 3 bases and J 6 bases, with 11 bases left between them. This CDR3 is 13 amino acids long.

This clonotype was seen a handful of times. The chain carries TRBV7-8 and TRBJ1-5, with D tentatively TRBD1 (5 bases). Germline V gene sequence: CDR1 SGHVS, CDR2 FQNEAQ. There are 14 residues in the CDR3. V lost 5 bases to trimming and J lost 6 bases, with 14 bases between them. CDR3 loop: CASSPVQGFQPQHF. The CDR3 DNA follows: TGTGCCAGCAGCCCCGTCCAGGGATTTCAGCCCCAGCATTTT.

This chain links TRBV24-1 with TRBJ2-6; a weak D match, TRBD2 (6 bases). V lost 6 bases and J lost 3, with 11 bases in between. CDR1 and CDR2 (germline): KGHDR, SFDVKD. This CDR3 contains 15 residues. The CDR3 bases are TGTGCCACCAGTTCCCCGGGGGTTGGGGCCAACGTCCTGACTTTC. It yields the protein CATSSPGVGANVLTF.

There are many counts of this clonotype. The gene calls are TRBV7-9 and TRBJ1-2; no clear D gene. The CDR3 consists of 13 residues. Trimming cost V 4 bases and J 3 bases, with 9 bases left between them. Germline values: CDR1 SEHNR, CDR2 FQNEAQ (reference sequence). The CDR3 loop reads CASSWELDYGYTF. Written as DNA, the CDR3 is TGTGCCAGCAGCTGGGAATTGGACTATGGCTACACCTTC.

This clonotype was found many times. The rearrangement joins TRBV18 to TRBJ2-5, with unresolved D. Germline V gives CDR1 KGHSH, CDR2 LQKENI. Between the trimmed V and J ends, which lost 0 bases and 2 bases, there was a span of 10 bases. CDR3 size: 15 residues. CDR3 bases: TGTGCCAGCTCACCACCGGGCCAGTTTCAAGAGACCCAGTACTTC. Its translation: CASSPPGQFQETQYF.

The sample holds many counts of this clonotype. V is TRBV3-1 and J is TRBJ1-2; 7 bases match TRBD1. The CDR3 totals 17 residues. Trimming cost V 3 bases and J 4 bases; bases outside gene matches: 14. Germline-derived CDR1 and CDR2 are LGHDT and YNNKEL (reference sequence). The DNA for the CDR3 is TGTGCCAGCAGCCATGGGGACAGCCCGGGGGTCCTCTATGGCTACACCTTC. Protein: CASSHGDSPGVLYGYTF.

This clonotype was seen repeatedly, ten times or more. The V call is TRBV27, the J call TRBJ2-7; 9 bases agree with TRBD1. Unmatched junction bases numbered 11, after V lost 4 bases and J lost 4 bases. Germline loops: CDR1 MNHEY, CDR2 SMNVEV (reference sequence). This CDR3 has 16 residues. DNA of the CDR3: TGTGCCAGCAGTTCCGACAGGGGGATCGGATCGTACGAGCAGTACTTC. Amino acids: CASSSDRGIGSYEQYF.

The rearrangement links TRBV30 to TRBJ2-7, with TRBD2 identical over 8 bases. Germline trimming cut 4 bases from V and 5 bases from J; bases unmatched to any gene: 4. The germline V gene encodes CDR1 GTSNPN and CDR2 SVGIG (reference sequence). The CDR3 is 12 residues long. In nucleotides, the CDR3 is TGTGCCTGGACTAGCGGGCACGACGAGCAGTACTTC. Amino acid sequence: CAWTSGHDEQYF.

Ten or more counts support this clonotype. J is TRBJ2-7 and V is TRBV12-3 or TRBV12-4, with 9 positions matching TRBD1. The V segment lost 7 bases and the J segment 4 bases; nucleotides outside the gene matches: 5. The CDR3 is made up of 13 amino acids. CDR3 nucleotides: TGTGCCAGCACCTGGACAGGGGCATACGAGCAGTACTTC. It translates to CASTWTGAYEQYF.

By its share, this clonotype is medium-sized. The chain is built from TRBV14 and TRBJ1-1, with unresolved D. CDR1 is SGHDN and CDR2 is FVKESK in the germline V gene. CDR3 size: 14 residues. Trimming removed 5 bases from V and 10 bases from J, with 20 bases in between. In DNA, the CDR3 is TGTGCCAGCAGCTCACTTCAGTCGGCGGCGGGAGCTTTCTTT. Its protein product is CASSSLQSAAGAFF.

This clonotype was detected many times. The chain has TRBV5-1 and TRBJ2-3; 10 positions agree with TRBD2. After removal of 3 bases from V and 1 base from J, the junction contained 2 bases not matched to a gene. The germline V gene encodes CDR1 SGHRS and CDR2 YFSETQ. The CDR3 contains 15 residues. The DNA for the CDR3 is TGCGCCAGCAGCTGGACTAGCGGAGGCACAGATACGCAGTATTTT. Its translation is CASSWTSGGTDTQYF.

This clonotype was seen a handful of times. The chain is built from TRBV18 and TRBJ1-4, with D perhaps TRBD1 (5 bases). Germline V gene sequence: CDR1 KGHSH, CDR2 LQKENI. V lost 0 bases to trimming and J lost 7 bases, with 12 bases between them. The CDR3 is 15 residues long. CDR3 loop: CASSPPAQQGEKLFF. The DNA of the CDR3 is TGTGCCAGCTCACCACCAGCCCAGCAGGGTGAAAAACTGTTTTTT.

V gene TRBV25-1 combines with J gene TRBJ2-2; no definite D call. The V gene lost 5 bases and the J gene lost 1 base, with 8 bases spanning the gap. Germline values: CDR1 MGHDK, CDR2 SYGVNS. The CDR3 has 14 amino acids. The CDR3 sequence: CASSHPLNTGELFF. The DNA of the CDR3 is TGTGCCAGCAGTCATCCGCTGAACACCGGGGAGCTGTTTTTT.

This clonotype was detected only a few times. The chain links TRBV27 to TRBJ2-7, with D possibly being TRBD1 or TRBD2 (5 bases each). CDR1 and CDR2 (germline): MNHEY, SMNVEV (reference sequence). The CDR3 length is 16 residues. The ends were cut back, 3 bases at V and 3 bases at J, with 18 bases in the middle. CDR3 bases: TGTGCCAGCAGTTTTACCCTCGAGGGGAGAAGCTACGAGCAGTACTTC. Translating it yields CASSFTLEGRSYEQYF.

Comment on this clonotype: A much larger clone is a single base away; this may be a read error. The chain recombines TRBV9 with TRBJ2-1; TRBD1 matches 7 bases. The CDR3 runs to 12 residues. The junction had 3 bases not matched to a gene; V was cut back by 6 bases and J by 6 bases. CDR1 and CDR2 from the germline V gene are SGDLS and YYNGEE. CDR3 nucleotides: TGTGCCAGCAACCGGGACAGCAATGAGCAGTTCTTC. Translated, it gives CASNRDSNEQFF.

This clonotype was observed many times. The chain links TRBV3-1 to TRBJ1-2; D not resolved. Germline lookup yields CDR1 LGHDT and CDR2 YNNKEL (reference sequence). The V end was cut by 0 bases, the J end by 7 bases, with 9 bases between. This CDR3 comprises 13 residues. CDR3 in amino acids: CASSQETASGYTF. The CDR3 DNA reads as TGTGCCAGCAGCCAAGAAACAGCCTCTGGCTACACCTTC.

In this sample, this clonotype turned up many times. The chain carries TRBV6-5 and TRBJ2-3; 10 nucleotides align to TRBD2. From germline, CDR1 is MNHEY and CDR2 SVGAGI. The CDR3 is 17 residues long. After removal of 4 bases from V and 1 base from J, the junction contained 8 bases not matched to a gene. CDR3 in amino acids: CASSSKRGTSGTDTQYF. The CDR3, as DNA: TGTGCCAGCAGTTCAAAAAGGGGGACTAGCGGCACAGATACGCAGTATTTT.

As regards this clonotype: A much larger clone sits a single nucleotide away, making a read error possible. V and J are TRBV7-2 and TRBJ2-7; 7 nucleotides line up with TRBD2. The V gene's germline CDR1 is SGHTA and CDR2 FQGNSA. The CDR3 is made up of 15 amino acids. The CDR3 DNA reads TGTGCCAACAGCTTATTCGGGAGGTACTCCTACGAGCAGTACTTC. It codes for CANSLFGRYSYEQYF. Drawing the rest from reference TRBV7-2 and TRBJ2-7, the complete variable domain is GAGVSQSPSNKVTEKGKDVELRCDPISGHTALYWYRQSLGQGLEFLIYFQGNSAPDKSGLPSDRFSAERTGGSVSTLTIQRTQQEDSAVYLCANSLFGRYSYEQYFGPGTRLTVT.

In this sample, this clonotype turned up many times. V gene TRBV5-1 combines with J gene TRBJ2-3; 10 nucleotides agree with TRBD2. The germline gives CDR1 SGHRS, CDR2 YFSETQ. This CDR3 region has 17 residues. Germline trimming cut 3 bases from V and 4 bases from J; bases unmatched to any gene: 11. In DNA, the CDR3 is TGCGCCAGCAGCTCGGAAGGAGCTAGCGGGAGTTCAGATACGCAGTATTTT. Amino acid sequence: CASSSEGASGSSDTQYF.